This TCR beta chain was captured in a study of cytomegalovirus exposure and HLA in healthy donors. Overall study findings and caveats: In a later analysis, a genetic analysis reported fewer productive-TCR N-insertions in an Asian-associated ancestry cluster than the cohort average.

Notes on this clone: The antigen is undetermined.

CDR1 and CDR2 (germline): GTSNPN, SVGIG (reference sequence). The CDR3 has 15 residues. Trimming left V 3 bases short and J 2 bases short, with 13 bases between. The PCR employed 60 Vbeta primers together with 13 Jbeta primers. Clones were read by immunoSEQ multiplex PCR, and TCRdb kept only the in-frame ones, dropping some. The sample has some 140,000 clones, 70% to 85% seen once. This TCR came from a man aged 35-49 years in good health and CMV-seropositive. This chain links TRBV30 with TRBJ2-2, with D possibly matching TRBD2 (5 bases). Sequenced input: PBMCs. The DNA for the CDR3 is TGTGCCTGGAGGAGGGCGGCTAGTAACACCGGGGAGCTGTTTTTT. It is translated as CAWRRAASNTGELFF. Complete variable domain (other parts from reference TRBV30 and TRBJ2-2): SQTIHQWPATLVQPVGSPLSLECTVEGTSNPNLYWYRQAAGRGLQLLFYSVGIGQISSEVPQNLSASRPQDRQFILSSKKLLLSDSGFYLCAWRRAASNTGELFFGEGSRLTVL.